These 6 T cell receptor beta chains were sequenced from one sample in a study of blood T cell repertoires in COVID-19. The data were produced by immunoSEQ multiplex PCR, yet TCRdb's version contains in-frame clones alone and is incomplete. Of 130,000 to 150,000 clones in the sample, roughly 84% were seen once. Sequencing was done on a sample of peripheral blood. Receptors were obtained from a human donor in a cohort sampled during active COVID-19.

This chain uses TRBV11-3 with TRBJ2-2; TRBD2 matches 8 bases. The CDR3 is 14 residues long. Trimming took 6 bases from V and 7 from J; bases not matched to a gene: 7. Per the germline V gene, CDR1 is SGHNT and CDR2 is YENEEA. The CDR3 protein is CASRSGGPIGELFF. The CDR3 nucleotides are TGTGCCAGCAGATCGGGGGGGCCAATCGGGGAGCTGTTTTTT.

This clone was counted a single time. This sequence joins TRBV7-9 and TRBJ1-2; unclear D gene. The CDR3 runs to 14 residues. V was trimmed by 4 bases and J by 3 bases, leaving 12 bases between them. CDR1 is SEHNR and CDR2 is FQNEAQ in the germline V gene (reference sequence). CDR3 region: CASSSPPRDYGYTF. In nucleotides, the CDR3 is TGTGCCAGCAGCTCCCCTCCGCGGGACTATGGCTACACCTTC.

The J gene is TRBJ2-7, the V gene TRBV11-2, with 8 positions matching TRBD1. With 0 bases clipped from V and 5 bases from J, the junction kept 12 bases outside the gene matches. The CDR3 is 17 residues long. Looked up from germline, CDR1 is SGHAT and CDR2 is FQNNGV. In DNA, the CDR3 is TGTGCCAGCAGCTTAGATCCCAGGGGGCCAAACAGACACGAGCAGTACTTC. Translating gives CASSLDPRGPNRHEQYF.

This rearrangement joins TRBV24-1 to TRBJ1-2; D is perhaps TRBD1 (6 bases). This CDR3 has 12 amino acids. Trimming took 5 bases from V and 13 from J, leaving 16 bases between them. Looked up from germline, CDR1 is KGHDR and CDR2 is SFDVKD. In DNA, the CDR3 is TGTGCCACCAGTGGCGTGACAGGTAGCCGCACCTTC. Protein sequence: CATSGVTGSRTF.

The rearrangement uses TRBV29-1 and TRBJ2-2; 10 bases align to TRBD1. The V and J ends lost 5 bases and 7 bases, in that order; junction bases with no gene match: 10. The CDR3 contains 15 residues. The germline V gene has CDR1 SQVTM and CDR2 ANQGSEA. The CDR3 sequence is CSVSRDRGLVGELFF. DNA for the CDR3: TGCAGCGTTTCCCGGGACAGGGGATTGGTCGGGGAGCTGTTTTTT.

The chain couples TRBV10-3 to TRBJ2-7, with D perhaps TRBD1 (5 bases). V was cut by 0 bases and J by 3 bases, with 12 bases left in between. CDR1 ENHRY and CDR2 SYGVKD come from the germline V gene. The CDR3 sequence is 15 residues long. The CDR3 loop reads CAISESATASYEQYF. DNA of the CDR3: TGTGCCATCAGTGAGTCGGCGACAGCAAGCTACGAGCAGTACTTC.